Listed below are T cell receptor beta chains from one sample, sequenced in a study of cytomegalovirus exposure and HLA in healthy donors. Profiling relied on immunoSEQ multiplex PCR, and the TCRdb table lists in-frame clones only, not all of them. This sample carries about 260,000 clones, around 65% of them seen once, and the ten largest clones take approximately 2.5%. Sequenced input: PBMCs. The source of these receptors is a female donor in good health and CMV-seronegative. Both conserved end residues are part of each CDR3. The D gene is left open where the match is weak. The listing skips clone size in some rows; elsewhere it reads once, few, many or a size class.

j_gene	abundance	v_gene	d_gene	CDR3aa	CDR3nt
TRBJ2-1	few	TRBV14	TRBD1	CASSQGDRRNEQFF	TGTGCCAGCAGCCAAGGGGACAGGAGGAATGAGCAGTTCTTC
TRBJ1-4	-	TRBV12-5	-	CASGLGLAVGEKLFF	TGTGCTAGTGGTTTGGGCTTGGCAGTTGGTGAAAAACTGTTTTTT
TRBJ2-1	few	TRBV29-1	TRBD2	CSVNPSGGSSYNEQFF	TGCAGCGTCAACCCTAGCGGGGGGAGCTCCTACAATGAGCAGTTCTTC
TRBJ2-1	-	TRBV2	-	CASKGGVVVSNEQFF	TGTGCCAGCAAGGGGGGGGTAGTCGTTTCCAATGAGCAGTTCTTC
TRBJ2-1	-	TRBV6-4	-	CASSDGHDYNEQFF	TGTGCCAGCAGTGACGGCCACGATTACAATGAGCAGTTCTTC
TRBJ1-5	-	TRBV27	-	CASSLRPPQVGAAQPQHF	TGTGCCAGCAGTTTACGCCCACCGCAGGTGGGGGCCGCTCAGCCCCAGCATTTT
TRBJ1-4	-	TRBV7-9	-	CASCPAGGDEKLFF	TGTGCCAGCTGCCCGGCGGGGGGAGATGAAAAACTGTTTTTT
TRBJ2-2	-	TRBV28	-	CASETGTDTGELFF	TGTGCCAGCGAGACAGGGACTGACACCGGGGAGCTGTTTTTT
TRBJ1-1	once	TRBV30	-	CAWSVRPGDTEAFF	TGTGCCTGGAGTGTTAGGCCAGGGGACACTGAAGCTTTCTTT
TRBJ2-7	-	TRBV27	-	CASSFGASYEQYF	TGTGCCAGCAGTTTTGGGGCCTCCTACGAGCAGTACTTC
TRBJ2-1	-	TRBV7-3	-	CASSLAGSRHNEQFF	TGTGCCAGCAGCTTGGCGGGATCCAGGCACAATGAGCAGTTCTTC
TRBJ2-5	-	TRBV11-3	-	CASSLREKQETQYF	TGTGCCAGCAGCCTGAGGGAAAAACAAGAGACCCAGTACTTC
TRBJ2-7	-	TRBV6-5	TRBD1	CASRGGTGPAYEQYF	TGTGCCAGCAGAGGTGGGACAGGGCCAGCCTACGAGCAATACTTC
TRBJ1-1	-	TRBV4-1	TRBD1	CASSPPRQGNTEAFF	TGCGCCAGCAGCCCCCCAAGACAGGGGAACACTGAAGCTTTCTTT